This T cell receptor (beta chain) derives from a study of OX40 agonist ivuxolimab in advanced cancers. The study in broad terms: Ivuxolimab was an agonistic, fully human IgG2 monoclonal antibody directed against OX40 (CD134), a costimulatory receptor. Prior anti-PD-1, anti-PD-L1 or anti-CTLA-4 therapy was permitted, and checkpoint inhibitors had been received by around 39% of dose-escalation patients. Partial responses occurred in three dose-escalation patients: two with cutaneous melanoma and one with hepatocellular carcinoma. A male proportion of roughly 80% and a mean age of approximately 58 years, ranging from about 23 to 90, were recorded for the dose-escalation cohort. Among the roughly 50 dose-escalation patients, about 20 had hepatocellular carcinoma, 15 or so melanoma, 9 renal cell carcinoma and 9 head and neck cancer. The paper describes the monotherapy dose-escalation part (N of about 50 patients) of the phase I trial of ivuxolimab. The purpose of peripheral TCRbeta sequencing was to test whether ivuxolimab changed TCR sequence diversity and led to clonal T-cell expansion. Intravenous ivuxolimab was administered to patients every 2 weeks at six dose levels: 0.01, 0.1, 0.3, 1.5, 3 and 10 mg/kg.

V lost 5 bases and J lost 1 base; the stretch between them is 12 bases long. CDR1 and CDR2 (MNHEY, SMNVEV) derive from the germline V gene (reference sequence). The CDR3 holds 14 amino acids from the cysteine to the phenylalanine. Here the CDR3 DNA is all that survives: 42 bases in frame from base 1. To sequence the TCRbeta CDR3 region, genomic DNA was isolated from the sorted cells. The immunoSEQ Assay was used for sequencing of TCRbeta CDR3 regions. TCRdb took this table from immuneACCESS and kept in-frame rearrangements with V and J called. Such tables lack part of the clones; where checked against another copy, unresolved V genes explain under half of the gap, and the rest is unexplained. For this sample the table gives about 77,000 clones, of which under 90% were detected only once. Of the sample, approximately 2.3% falls within the top ten clones. The trial excluded patients who had a history of autoimmune disease or who were on systemic immunosuppression. In every dose cohort, peripheral blood was drawn for TCR sequencing at baseline, cycle 4 day 1, and cycle 7 day 1. The samples were drawn from a first-in-human, open-label, multicenter phase I dose-escalation trial of ivuxolimab. Adults with locally advanced or metastatic head and neck squamous cell, hepatocellular, melanoma or renal cell carcinoma were enrolled in the trial. Before TCR sequencing, CD4+ T cells and CD8+ T cells were sorted from peripheral blood as separate populations.

Concerning this clone: The antigen it binds to is not known. No much larger clone is present one base from it, and per-base qualities are unavailable.

Overall study results and their limits: After ivuxolimab, CD8+ T cells had more expanded clones than CD4+ T cells on average. At doses of 0.1 to 3.0 mg/kg, clonal expansion of both CD4+ and CD8+ blood T cells was observed from baseline to week 6. Which antigens the clonally expanded peripheral T cells were specific for was not determined. Low levels of normalized T-cell clonal expansion were also seen in some patients who did not respond. In the 0.1-3.0 mg/kg groups, partial responders had among the lowest normalized peripheral clonal expansion, particularly in CD8+ T cells.

The TCR originated in an adult with an advanced solid tumor such as melanoma, head and neck, liver or kidney cancer. The input for sequencing was CD4+ or CD8+ T cells sorted from blood, taken in a trial of the OX40 agonist ivuxolimab. The chain is made from TRBV27 and TRBJ2-7, with no reliable assignment of the D segment. CDR3 region: CASSLELGSYEQYF. The DNA is TGTGCCAGCAGTCTGGAGCTCGGATCCTACGAGCAGTACTTC.